The 19 T cell receptor beta chains below come from one sample, sequenced in a study of identical twins. TCRdb reprocessed the 5' RACE reads with MiXCR, giving one entry per CDR3 protein. In the table there are roughly 350,000 distinct CDR3 sequences, 9% to 15% of which are singletons. These same records also appear under a second study, on yellow fever vaccine responses in identical twins.

Source material: CD8+ T cells sorted from blood. The origin of the receptors is a woman younger than 35 in good health.

This clonotype was picked up a small number of times. The CDR3 loop is CASSSRRDTEAFF. DNA of the CDR3: TGTGCCAGCAGCTCACGAAGGGACACTGAAGCTTTCTTT. The genes are TRBV12-3 or TRBV12-4 and TRBJ1-1; D remains ambiguous. Trimming pared 6 bases from V and 3 bases from J, leaving 11 bases between. The CDR3 has 13 residues.

This clonotype was detected ten times or more. The chain employs TRBV20-1 and TRBJ2-2; 8 nucleotides align to TRBD1. CDR3 length: 16 residues. The germline V gene encodes CDR1 DFQATT and CDR2 SNEGSKA (reference sequence). Trimming took 0 bases from V and 4 from J; bases not matched to a gene: 7. CDR3 protein: CSARDITRGLTGELFF. The CDR3 DNA reads as TGCAGTGCTAGAGATATCACCAGGGGGCTCACCGGGGAGCTGTTTTTT.

This clonotype turned up a few times. This rearrangement joins TRBV7-8 to TRBJ2-7; D may be TRBD2 (5 bases). The CDR3 sequence is 16 residues long. The V end lost 5 bases, the J end lost 0 bases, and 17 bases lay between the germline ends. CDR1 is SGHVS, CDR2 FQNEAQ, per germline. The CDR3 here is CASSQGRRVSSYEQYV. CDR3 nucleotides: TGTGCCAGCAGCCAAGGCCGGCGGGTAAGCTCCTACGAGCAGTACGTC.

The chain recombines TRBV29-1 with TRBJ2-7, with unresolved D. V dropped 7 bases and J dropped 3 bases, with 16 bases sitting between them. The germline CDR1 and CDR2 sequences are SQVTM and ANQGSEA. CDR3 length equals 13 residues. CDR3 sequence reads: CSARFATGYEQYF. CDR3 DNA: TGCAGCGCCCGATTTGCAACCGGCTACGAGCAGTACTTC.

This clonotype was seen only a few times. The J gene is TRBJ1-1, the V gene TRBV11-2; D is perhaps TRBD1 (5 bases). The length of the CDR3 is 15 residues. The V gene lost 3 bases and the J gene lost 8 bases, with 19 bases spanning the gap. Germline V gene lookup returns CDR1 SGHAT and CDR2 FQNNGV. In DNA form, the CDR3 reads TGTGCCAGCAGCTTGGGACCTAAGGGCAGGGTGGAAGCTTTCTTT. This translates into CASSLGPKGRVEAFF.

The CDR3, as DNA: TGTGCCAGCAGCCGGGACTGGAGTGAGCAGTACGTC. Protein product: CASSRDWSEQYV. V usage is TRBV14 and J usage is TRBJ2-7, with D perhaps TRBD2 (6 bases). Germline values: CDR1 SGHDN, CDR2 FVKESK. This CDR3 is built from 12 residues. Trimming removed 4 bases at V and 7 bases at J, with 11 bases between.

This clonotype was seen only a few times. The chain uses TRBV25-1 and TRBJ2-3; 8 positions match TRBD1. With V trimmed by 5 bases and J by 4 bases, 5 bases remained unmatched. The CDR3 sequence is 14 residues long. Germline V gives CDR1 MGHDK, CDR2 SYGVNS. The CDR3 here is CASSRGQVADTQYF. For the CDR3, the DNA is TGTGCCAGCAGTCGGGGACAGGTGGCAGATACGCAGTATTTT.

This clonotype was detected a few times. The chain links TRBV27 to TRBJ2-7; maybe TRBD1 (6 bases). This CDR3 has 14 residues. V dropped 0 bases and J dropped 3 bases, with 9 bases sitting between them. The germline V gene encodes CDR1 MNHEY and CDR2 SMNVEV (reference sequence). CDR3 sequence reads: CASSLSPQGYEQYV. The CDR3 DNA sequence: TGTGCCAGCAGTTTATCGCCACAGGGCTACGAGCAGTACGTC.

This clonotype was detected only a few times. The chain couples TRBV6-5 to TRBJ2-1, with TRBD1 identical over 9 bases. CDR1 and CDR2 (germline): MNHEY, SVGAGI. Trimming cost V 0 bases and J 10 bases; bases outside gene matches: 1. This CDR3 spans 13 amino acids. This CDR3 reads CASSYSGQGEQFF. The CDR3, as DNA: TGTGCCAGCAGTTACTCGGGACAGGGCGAGCAGTTCTTC.

This clonotype was counted a few times. The chain's CDR3 is CASSLRTGRNTEAFF. The CDR3 region has the DNA TGCGCCAGCAGCCTTCGGACAGGGAGGAACACTGAAGCTTTCTTT. The chain couples TRBV4-1 to TRBJ1-1, with 8 bases that match TRBD1. Germline V CDR1 and CDR2: MGHRA, YSYEKL. The junction had 5 bases not matched to a gene; V was cut back by 4 bases and J by 1 base. The CDR3 has 15 residues.

J is TRBJ2-7 and V is TRBV5-6, with 9 bases lining up with TRBD1. CDR3 size: 14 residues. Per the germline V gene, CDR1 is SGHDT and CDR2 is YYEEEE. The J segment lost 3 bases and the V segment lost 4 bases, leaving 5 bases of the junction unmatched. The DNA of the CDR3 is TGTGCCAGCAGCGCCCCGGGACAGGGCTACGAGCAGTACTTC. This gives the protein CASSAPGQGYEQYF.

The chain couples TRBV28 to TRBJ2-7, with a possible D match to TRBD2 (6 bases). CDR3 length equals 15 residues. Trimming cost V 5 bases and J 5 bases, with 19 bases left between them. Germline CDR1 reads MDHEN; CDR2 reads SYDVKM. The chain's CDR3 is CASSPEPVGGHEQYF. Written as DNA, the CDR3 is TGTGCCAGCAGTCCTGAGCCGGTGGGAGGTCACGAGCAGTACTTC.

There are a few counts of this clonotype. The V gene is TRBV15, the J gene TRBJ1-5, with D maybe TRBD1 (5 bases). The CDR3 has 15 residues. V was cut by 0 bases and J by 7 bases, with 13 bases left in between. CDR1 is LNHNV, CDR2 YYDKDF, per germline (reference sequence). The CDR3 DNA follows: TGTGCCACCAGCAGAGATCTAGGAGAGGGGCAGCCCCAGCATTTT. This codes for CATSRDLGEGQPQHF.

The chain combines TRBV28 with TRBJ2-1; 9 bases match TRBD2. Germline values: CDR1 MDHEN, CDR2 SYDVKM. The CDR3 sequence is 17 residues long. V was clipped by 5 bases and J by 9 bases; unmatched bases: 17. CDR3 in amino acids: CASSPRTSANPGGEQFF. The CDR3 DNA is TGTGCCAGCAGTCCTCGGACTAGCGCAAACCCAGGGGGTGAGCAGTTCTTC.

This chain links TRBV20-1 with TRBJ2-1; 11 nucleotides align to TRBD2. J gave up 4 bases and V 2 bases, and 4 bases lay outside the gene matches. The CDR3 covers 15 residues. Germline V lookup: CDR1 DFQATT, CDR2 SNEGSKA (reference sequence). The CDR3 reads CSARILAGDYNEQFF. The CDR3 DNA follows: TGCAGTGCTAGAATACTAGCGGGGGATTACAATGAGCAGTTCTTC.

Only a few counts were recorded for this clonotype. The chain combines TRBV27 with TRBJ2-1; the D is unclear. V was shortened by 5 bases and J by 1 base, with 6 bases between the two germline ends. The CDR3 is 13 residues long. Germline V gene lookup returns CDR1 MNHEY and CDR2 SMNVEV (reference sequence). In DNA form, the CDR3 reads TGTGCCAGCAGTAGTTGGTCCTACAATGAGCAGTTCTTC. It codes for CASSSWSYNEQFF.

This clonotype came up a few times. At one end, the junction sequence differs from germline, possibly due to a read error. The chain carries TRBV12-3 or TRBV12-4 and TRBJ2-1, with TRBD2 identical over 9 bases. This CDR3 region has 14 residues. The CDR3 DNA reads as TGTGTCAGCAGCGCGGGGGGGGGCTCCAATGAGCAGTTCTTC. Its translation: CVSSAGGGSNEQFF.

This clonotype showed up many times. This chain connects TRBV9 to TRBJ2-1, with D possibly TRBD2 on 5 matching bases. The CDR3 spans 14 residues. Germline V CDR1 and CDR2: SGDLS, YYNGEE. Deletions cut 0 bases from V and 4 bases from J, with 8 bases between. CDR3 loop: CASSVDTGYNEQFF. The CDR3 DNA follows: TGTGCCAGCAGCGTAGACACGGGATACAATGAGCAGTTCTTC.

V usage is TRBV2 and J usage is TRBJ2-7; TRBD1 matches 9 bases. The CDR3 is 15 amino acids. Germline values: CDR1 SNHLY, CDR2 FYNNEI. V was pared by 6 bases and J by 0 bases, with 6 bases of the junction left unmatched. CDR3 DNA sequence: TGTGCCAGCAGCCTCGGACAGGGGAGCTCCTACGAGCAGTACGTC. It specifies CASSLGQGSSYEQYV.